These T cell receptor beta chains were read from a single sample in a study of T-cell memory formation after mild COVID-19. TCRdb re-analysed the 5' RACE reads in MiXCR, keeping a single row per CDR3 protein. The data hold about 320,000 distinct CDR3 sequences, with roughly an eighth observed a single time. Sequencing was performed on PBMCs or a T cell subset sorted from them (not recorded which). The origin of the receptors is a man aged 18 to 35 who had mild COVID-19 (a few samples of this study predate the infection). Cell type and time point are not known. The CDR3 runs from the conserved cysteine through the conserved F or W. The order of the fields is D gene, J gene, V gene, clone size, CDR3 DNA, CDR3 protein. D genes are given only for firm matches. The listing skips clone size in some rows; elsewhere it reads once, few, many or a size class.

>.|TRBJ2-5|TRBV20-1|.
TGCAGTGCCTTTCCTCTGACTAGTGTAGAGACCCAGTACTTC
CSAFPLTSVETQYF
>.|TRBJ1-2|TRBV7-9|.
TGTGCCAGCAGCTTAGTCTTAACGGGAGCGGAGAATGGCTACACCTTC
CASSLVLTGAENGYTF
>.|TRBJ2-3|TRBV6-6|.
TGTGCCAGCAGTTACTCCCCCTTCGGGGCGCAGTATTTT
CASSYSPFGAQYF
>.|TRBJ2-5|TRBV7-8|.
TGTGCCAGCAGCTCGAGACCCGGGACCCAAGAGACCCAGTACTTC
CASSSRPGTQETQYF
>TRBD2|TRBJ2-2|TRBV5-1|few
TGCGCCAGCAGCCCCGGGACTAGCGGGGCTTCGAACACCGGGGAGCTGTTTTTT
CASSPGTSGASNTGELFF
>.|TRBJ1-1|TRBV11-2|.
TGTGCCAGCAGCTCCGGGACAACTGAAGCTTTCTTT
CASSSGTTEAFF
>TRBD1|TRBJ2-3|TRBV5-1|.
TGCGCCAGCAGCCCTCCGGACAGGGGCACAGATACGCAGTATTTT
CASSPPDRGTDTQYF
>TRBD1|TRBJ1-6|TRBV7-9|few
TGTGCCAGCAGCCGACCGACAGGGGAGAGTTCACCCCTCCACTTT
CASSRPTGESSPLHF
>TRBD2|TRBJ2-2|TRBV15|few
TGTGCCACCAGCAACCGACGGGGGGGCCACACCGGGGAGCTGTTTTTT
CATSNRRGGHTGELFF
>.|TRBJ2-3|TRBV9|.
TGTGCCAGCAGCGTAGAGAGCCCGTCGCATACGCAGTATTTT
CASSVESPSHTQYF
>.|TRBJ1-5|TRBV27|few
TGTGCCAGCAGTTTCGAGTATAGCAATCAGCCCCAGCATTTT
CASSFEYSNQPQHF
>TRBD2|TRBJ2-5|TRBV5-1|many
TGCGCCAGCAGCTCCAGGACTAGCGGGGGAGTAAGCGAGACCCAGTACTTC
CASSSRTSGGVSETQYF
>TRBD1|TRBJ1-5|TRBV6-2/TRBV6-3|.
TGTGCCAGCAGTAAAGGGACAGGGGGCGCATATAGCAATCAGCCCCAGCATTTT
CASSKGTGGAYSNQPQHF
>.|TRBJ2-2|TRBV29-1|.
TGCAGCGTTAGCAGGGCGAACACCGGGGAGCTGTTTTTT
CSVSRANTGELFF
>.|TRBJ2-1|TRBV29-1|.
TGCAGCGTTGACAACCTAGCCAATGAGCAGTTCTTC
CSVDNLANEQFF
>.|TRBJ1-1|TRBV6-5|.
TGTGCCAGCAGTTACGCTCTGAACACTGAAGCTTTCTTT
CASSYALNTEAFF
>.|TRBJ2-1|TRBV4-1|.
TGCGCCAGCAGATCCGTAAAGGGGGGGCAATACAATGAGCAGTTCTTC
CASRSVKGGQYNEQFF
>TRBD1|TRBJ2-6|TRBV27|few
TGTGCCAGCAGTCCACAGGGGAATTCTGGGGCCAACGTCCTGACTTTC
CASSPQGNSGANVLTF
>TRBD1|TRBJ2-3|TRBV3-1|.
TGTGCCAGCAGCCAAGAACTGGACAGGGTCACAGATACGCAGTATTTT
CASSQELDRVTDTQYF
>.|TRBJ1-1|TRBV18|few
TGTGCCAGCTCACCCCTTGAAGGGAGGGTAGCTTTCTTT
CASSPLEGRVAFF
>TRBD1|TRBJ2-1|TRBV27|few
TGTGCCAGCAGTGATGACAGGGCTACCTACAATGAGCAGTTCTTC
CASSDDRATYNEQFF
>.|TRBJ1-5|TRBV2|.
TGTGCCAGCAGTGAGTCCATTCAGCCCCAGCATTTT
CASSESIQPQHF
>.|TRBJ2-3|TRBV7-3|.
TGTGCCAGCAGCTTGAATGGACTAACTCCAGATACGCAGTATTTT
CASSLNGLTPDTQYF
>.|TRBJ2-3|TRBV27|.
TGTGCCAGCAGACCTCCCGAGGGGGGGCGGACAGATACGCAGTATTTT
CASRPPEGGRTDTQYF
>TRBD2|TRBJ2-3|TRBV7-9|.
TGTGCCAGCAGCTTAGACGGGGGGGGAGGAGATACGCAGTATTTT
CASSLDGGGGDTQYF
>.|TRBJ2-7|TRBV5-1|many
TGCGCCAGCAGCTTTGGCGACAGTTCCTACGAGCAGTACTTC
CASSFGDSSYEQYF
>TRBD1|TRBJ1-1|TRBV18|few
TGTGCCAGCTCACAAGGGACAGGGTCTGAAGCTTTCTTT
CASSQGTGSEAFF
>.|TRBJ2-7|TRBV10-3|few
TGTGCCATCAGTCCCGACTTAGGGGGGATGAACGAGCAGTACTTC
CAISPDLGGMNEQYF
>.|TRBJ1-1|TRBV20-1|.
TGCAGTGCTGGACCAACGGAGACGGTTTTAGTGACTGAAGCTTTCTTT
CSAGPTETVLVTEAFF
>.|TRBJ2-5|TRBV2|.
TGTGCCAGCCGACGGAGCCAAGAGACCCAGTACTTC
CASRRSQETQYF
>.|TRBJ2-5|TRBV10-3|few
TGTGCCATCAGTGAGTCGAACAGCCAAGAGACCCAGTACTTC
CAISESNSQETQYF
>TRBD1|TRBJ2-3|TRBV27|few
TGTGCCAGCAGCAAGACAGGGACAGATACGCAGTATTTT
CASSKTGTDTQYF
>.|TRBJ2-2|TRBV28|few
TGTGCCAGTCAGGGGCTGAACACCGGGGAGCTGTTTTTT
CASQGLNTGELFF
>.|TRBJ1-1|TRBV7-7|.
TGTGCTAGCAGCTTAATGGAAGGCACTGAAGCTTTCTTT
CASSLMEGTEAFF
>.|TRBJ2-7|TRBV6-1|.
TGTGCCACACAGCGTTACGAGCAGTACTTC
CATQRYEQYF
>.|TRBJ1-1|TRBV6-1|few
TGTGCCAGCAGTGGTCGGGGCACTGAAGCTTTCTTT
CASSGRGTEAFF
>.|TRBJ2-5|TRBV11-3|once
TGTGCCAGCAGCTTAGGTAGCGCGGGAGAGACCCAGTACTTC
CASSLGSAGETQYF